Sequencing of this T cell receptor beta chain was carried out in a study of T cells in Graves' hyperthyroidism and ophthalmopathy. CDR1 is SGHDT and CDR2 is YYEEEE in the germline V gene. This CDR3 spans 15 amino acids. V was pared by 1 base and J by 7 bases, with 12 bases between. This clonotype was seen more than once but under ten times. It was RNA transcripts that yielded the amplified TCR beta CDR3 regions. Using the HTBI primer set, a first-round RT-PCR was run on the TCR CDR3. Each CDR3 protein gets one entry after TCRdb re-called the multiplex PCR reads with MiXCR. Of over 500,000 distinct CDR3 sequences in the sample, roughly 17% are singletons; the top ten hold 15% to 20%.

Sequencing was performed on blood. This TCR was sampled from a woman aged 18-30 years with Graves' ophthalmopathy. The chain is built from TRBV5-6 and TRBJ1-6; D is unresolved. The CDR3 loop is CASSLINVLNSPLHF. The CDR3 DNA reads as TGTGCCAGCAGCTTGATAAACGTATTAAATTCACCCCTCCACTTT.